The 8 T cell receptor beta chains below all came from one sample that was sequenced in a study of siplizumab effects on memory and regulatory T cells. TCRdb's table, derived via immunoSEQ multiplex PCR, lists solely in-frame clones and lacks some. The data hold 70,000 to 95,000 clones, with 80% to 90% observed a single time. What was sequenced was CD4+ T cells sorted from blood. Receptors were obtained from a human donor in good health.

The V gene is TRBV5-1, the J gene TRBJ2-2; D not resolved. The CDR3 contains 15 residues. The ends were cut back, 6 bases at V and 0 bases at J, with 12 bases in the middle. Germline assignment: CDR1 SGHRS and CDR2 YFSETQ. CDR3 sequence (DNA): TGCGCCAGCAAACTGGGCTTTGCGAACACCGGGGAGCTGTTTTTT. Translating gives CASKLGFANTGELFF. Full variable domain (missing parts from reference TRBV5-1 and TRBJ2-2): KAGVTQTPRYLIKTRGQQVTLSCSPISGHRSVSWYQQTPGQGLQFLFEYFSETQRNKGNFPGRFSGRQFSNSRSEMNVSTLELGDSALYLCASKLGFANTGELFFGEGSRLTVL.

CDR3 DNA: TGTGCCAGTAGTCCTGGGGGTTCCAATCAGCCCCAGCATTTT. Encoded protein: CASSPGGSNQPQHF. The chain carries TRBV19 and TRBJ1-5; a weak D match, TRBD1 (5 bases). The CDR3 has 14 residues. The germline V gene has CDR1 LNHDA and CDR2 SQIVND (reference sequence). With 5 bases removed from V and 3 bases from J, the gap between germline ends came to 11 bases.

This clone was picked up one time. The V gene is TRBV4-2, the J gene TRBJ2-7; 7 bases line up with TRBD2. In germline, CDR1 is LGHNA, CDR2 YNFKEQ. The CDR3 spans 13 residues. With 1 base clipped from V and 12 bases from J, the junction kept 9 bases outside the gene matches. The CDR3 loop is CASSQVRLAVMYF. The DNA for the CDR3 is TGTGCCAGCAGCCAAGTCCGCCTAGCGGTAATGTACTTC.

The rearrangement joins TRBV20-1 to TRBJ2-1; D not certain. Germline V lookup: CDR1 DFQATT, CDR2 SNEGSKA (reference sequence). The CDR3 extends over 11 amino acids. The V and J ends lost 2 bases and 15 bases respectively, with 14 bases between them. The CDR3 is CSARNYGLWFF. Written as DNA, the CDR3 is TGCAGTGCTAGAAATTATGGGCTGTGGTTCTTC.

V is TRBV6-5 and J is TRBJ1-1, with TRBD1 identical over 7 bases. The ends lost 10 bases at V and 3 bases at J; junction bases unmatched: 11. The germline V gene has CDR1 MNHEY and CDR2 SVGAGI. The CDR3 extends over 14 amino acids. The CDR3 region is CATHQGGVDTEAFF. The CDR3 DNA reads TGTGCCACTCATCAGGGGGGAGTGGACACTGAAGCTTTCTTT.

The chain carries TRBV11-3 and TRBJ2-1, with D maybe TRBD2 (5 bases). CDR3 length: 15 residues. Between the trimmed V and J ends, which lost 5 bases and 2 bases, there was a span of 13 bases. Germline CDR1 reads SGHNT; CDR2 reads YENEEA. The CDR3: CASSLTTSPYNEQFF. CDR3 in DNA: TGTGCCAGCAGCCTGACTACCTCTCCCTACAATGAGCAGTTCTTC.

The chain combines TRBV11-2 with TRBJ1-1; D unclear. Trimming cost V 5 bases and J 11 bases, with 18 bases left between them. The CDR3 spans 13 residues. Per the germline V gene, CDR1 is SGHAT and CDR2 is FQNNGV. The CDR3 DNA reads TGTGCCAGCAGCCCGGGAGGGAATTATTGGGCTTTCTTT. Protein sequence: CASSPGGNYWAFF.

This clone was counted only a few times. This chain connects TRBV20-1 to TRBJ2-5; D call uncertain. The CDR3 has 11 amino acids. Per the germline V gene, CDR1 is DFQATT and CDR2 is SNEGSKA (reference sequence). Trimming took off 2 bases at V and 4 bases at J, with 5 bases between the two ends. For the CDR3, the DNA is TGCAGTGCTAGATTACCAGAGACCCAGTACTTC. Protein: CSARLPETQYF.